The clone carrying this T cell receptor (beta chain) was found once. These data come from a study of blood T cell repertoires in COVID-19. CDR1 and CDR2 from the germline V gene are MDHEN and SYDVKM. The V end was cut by 6 bases, the J end by 0 bases, with 11 bases between. This CDR3 comprises 15 residues. Per the authors' pipeline: How many nucleated cells were present was estimated from reference gene primer amplification. Data came from immunoSEQ multiplex PCR; TCRdb stores just in-frame clones and leaves some out. The V and J calls and the clone size are those of that table, but D and trimming were determined from the DNA. The sample has about 90,000 clones, approximately 81% seen once.

The receptor was derived from a man older than 75 with active or convalescent COVID-19. The J gene is TRBJ1-4, the V gene TRBV28; D remains unclear. Sample: peripheral blood. The CDR3 DNA reads as TGTGCCAGCAGCATCGCCGGAGCAACTAATGAAAAACTGTTTTTT. This sequence encodes CASSIAGATNEKLFF.